This T cell receptor beta chain came from a study of response to subunit inactivated influenza vaccine. Study conclusions and caveats: Researchers suggested that each seasonal influenza vaccination recruits few new T cells.

Germline V gene sequence: CDR1 SNHLY, CDR2 FYNNEI. The CDR3 runs 15 residues. Trimming took 6 bases from V and 5 from J; bases not matched to a gene: 7. This clonotype has more than one count but fewer than ten. Antigen: not known. TCRdb re-called the RT-PCR reads with MiXCR, one entry per CDR3 protein. The table includes under 550,000 distinct CDR3 sequences, 7.6% detected once. Sample: PBMCs from blood, taken roughly 24 months after vaccination. The chain recombines TRBV2 with TRBJ1-6, with TRBD1 identical over 7 bases. The receptor's source is a man between 50 and 75 years old who received an inactivated influenza vaccine. The CDR3 DNA follows: TGTGCCAGCAGCCCAACAGGGGTCGATAATTCACCCCTCCACTTT. It is translated as CASSPTGVDNSPLHF.